The present entry profiles one T cell receptor beta chain with its context. Per the original methods: The assay estimated nucleated cells by amplifying reference gene primers. Sequencing was performed with immunoSEQ multiplex PCR; in TCRdb, only in-frame clones are kept and a portion is missing. V and J calls and clone size are given by that table; D and trimming were obtained from the DNA. The sample contains some 80,000 clones, about 85% of which appear only once. These data come from a study of blood T cell repertoires in COVID-19. As for the study in general: Samples came from the United States, Italy and Spain, spanning acute and convalescent COVID-19. Sample material is recorded as cDNA or gDNA derived from T cells, B-cell-depleted T cells, or PBMCs.

It was during active infection that Seattle patients were enrolled and then longitudinally followed. The TCR was taken from a man between 60 and 75 years old with COVID-19, enrolled during active disease. The sequenced material came from peripheral blood.

The CDR3: CASSLATSESTDTQYF. The CDR3 bases are TGCGCCAGCAGCTTGGCGACTAGCGAAAGCACAGATACGCAGTATTTT. This chain links TRBV5-1 with TRBJ2-3, with 8 bases matching TRBD2. Germline CDR1 is SGHRS and CDR2 is YFSETQ. Trimming cost V 0 bases and J 0 bases; bases outside gene matches: 3. CDR3 length equals 16 residues. Drawing the rest from reference TRBV5-1 and TRBJ2-3, the complete variable domain is KAGVTQTPRYLIKTRGQQVTLSCSPISGHRSVSWYQQTPGQGLQFLFEYFSETQRNKGNFPGRFSGRQFSNSRSEMNVSTLELGDSALYLCASSLATSESTDTQYFGPGTRLTVL.